Below, one TCR beta chain is given with its context. CDR1 is SEHNR, CDR2 FQNEAQ, per germline (reference sequence). This CDR3 has 17 amino acids. Trimming stripped 1 base from V and 5 bases from J, with 21 bases between. The data were taken from a study of T-cell reconstitution after alpha-beta-depleted transplantation in children. Preparation of the TCRbeta library involved a method that used unique molecular identifiers. TCRdb used MiXCR to reprocess the PCR reads, holding one entry per CDR3 protein. The table lists about 980,000 distinct CDR3 sequences, under 30% of them singletons. The chain couples TRBV7-9 to TRBJ2-7; perhaps D is TRBD1 or TRBD2 (5 bases each). The clonotype originates from a boy younger than two who had a stem cell transplant for SCID, so the T cells may come from the graft donor. Sequenced material: PBMCs, mostly from graft donor cells, taken 360 days after TCRalphabeta/CD19-depleted stem cell transplant. The CDR3 region has the DNA TGTGCCAGCAGCTTAGTTCCCCTGGGACGGAGAGCCCACGAGCAGTACTTC. The encoded protein is CASSLVPLGRRAHEQYF. Drawing the rest from reference TRBV7-9 and TRBJ2-7, the complete variable domain is DTGVSQNPRHKITKRGQNVTFRCDPISEHNRLYWYRQTLGQGPEFLTYFQNEAQLEKSRLLSDRFSAERPKGSFSTLEIQRTEQGDSAMYLCASSLVPLGRRAHEQYFGPGTRLTVT.